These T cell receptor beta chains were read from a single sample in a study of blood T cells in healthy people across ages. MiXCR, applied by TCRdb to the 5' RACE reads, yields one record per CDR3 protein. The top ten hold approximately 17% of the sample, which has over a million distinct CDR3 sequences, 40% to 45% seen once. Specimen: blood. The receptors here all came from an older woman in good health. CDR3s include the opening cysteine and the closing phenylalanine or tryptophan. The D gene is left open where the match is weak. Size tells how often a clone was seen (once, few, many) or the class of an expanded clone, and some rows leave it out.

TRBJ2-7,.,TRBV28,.,TGTGCCAGCGGGACTCAGATTAACGAGCAGTACTTC,CASGTQINEQYF
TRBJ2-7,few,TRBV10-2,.,TGCGCCAGCAGTGGGCCAGGGAGGGAGCAGTACTTC,CASSGPGREQYF
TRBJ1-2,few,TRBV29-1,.,TGCAGCACCGAACGGACTGAGTATGGCTACACCTTC,CSTERTEYGYTF
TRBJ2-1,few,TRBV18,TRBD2,TGTGCCAGCTCACCACCGACTAGCGGGAGCACTGAGCAGTTCTTC,CASSPPTSGSTEQFF
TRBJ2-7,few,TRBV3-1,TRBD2,TGTGCCAGCAGCCAAGAGGCTAGCGGGTGGTACGAGCAGTACTTC,CASSQEASGWYEQYF
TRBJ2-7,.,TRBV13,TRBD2,TGTGCCAGCAGCCCGTACGGGGGACTAGCGGTGGATGAGCAGTACTTC,CASSPYGGLAVDEQYF
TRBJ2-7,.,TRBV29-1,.,TGCAGCGTTGGAAGGGAGCACGAGCAGTACTTC,CSVGREHEQYF
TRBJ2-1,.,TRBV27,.,TGTGCCAGCAGTCCCAGGGGCTCCCCCTACAATGAGCAGTTCTTC,CASSPRGSPYNEQFF
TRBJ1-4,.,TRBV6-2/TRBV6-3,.,TGTGCCAGCAGTTTAGGGAGGTCGGAAAAACTGTTTTTT,CASSLGRSEKLFF
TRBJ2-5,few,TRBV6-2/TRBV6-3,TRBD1,TGTGCCAGCAGCTTCGACGGACAGGGGAGGGAGACCCAGTACTTC,CASSFDGQGRETQYF
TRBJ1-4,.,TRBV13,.,TGTGCCAGCAGCCCGTATGGGGGACCTAATGAAAAACTGTTTTTT,CASSPYGGPNEKLFF
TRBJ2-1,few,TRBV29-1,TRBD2,TGCAGCGTTCCCACCAGACTAGCGGGGTTTCGGAGCTCCTACAATGAGCAGTTCTTC,CSVPTRLAGFRSSYNEQFF
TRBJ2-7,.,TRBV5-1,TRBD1,TGCGCCAGCAGCCGTCCGGGACAGGGCTCCAACGAGCAGTACTTC,CASSRPGQGSNEQYF
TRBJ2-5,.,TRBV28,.,TGTGCCAGCAAAGAGGGTAGCGCTGTGCATGAGCAGTACTTC,CASKEGSAVHEQYF
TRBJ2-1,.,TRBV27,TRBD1,TGTGCCAGCATCGGCACAGGGGGCTCCTACAATGAGCAGTTCTTC,CASIGTGGSYNEQFF
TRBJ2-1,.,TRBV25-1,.,TGTGCCAGCAGTGGGACGGGAGAGCAGTTCTTC,CASSGTGEQFF
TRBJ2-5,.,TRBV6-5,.,TGTGCCAGCAGTTACGACCAAGAGGAGACCCAGTACTTC,CASSYDQEETQYF
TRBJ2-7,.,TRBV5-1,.,TGCGCCAGCAGCTTGGTGGGGGAATTGAACGAGCAGTACTTC,CASSLVGELNEQYF
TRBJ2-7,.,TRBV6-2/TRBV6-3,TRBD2,TGTGCCAGCAGACCGGGACTAGCCCCCTCCTACGAGCAGTACTTC,CASRPGLAPSYEQYF
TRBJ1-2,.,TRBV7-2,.,TGTGCCAGCAGCTTAGGCGGCGGCGGGGGATTCTATGGCTACACCTTC,CASSLGGGGGFYGYTF
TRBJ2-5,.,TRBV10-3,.,TGTGCCATCAGTGAGGGGGGCAGGGGCCAAGAGACCCAGTACTTC,CAISEGGRGQETQYF
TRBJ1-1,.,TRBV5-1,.,TGCGCCAGCAGCTTGGCGGGGCCTCTGAGGGGGACTGAAGCTTTCTTT,CASSLAGPLRGTEAFF
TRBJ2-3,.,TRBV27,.,TGTGCCAGCAAGGGGCAGCAGGTAGATACGCAGTATTTT,CASKGQQVDTQYF
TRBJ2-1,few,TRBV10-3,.,TGTGCCATACAGGGTAGCTCCTACAATGAGCAGTTCTTC,CAIQGSSYNEQFF
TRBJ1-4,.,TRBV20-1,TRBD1,TGCAGTGCTAGGGACAGGTTAACTAATGAAAAACTGTTTTTT,CSARDRLTNEKLFF
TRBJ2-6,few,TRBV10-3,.,TGTGCCATCAGTGATCGGGGATGGTCTGGGGCCAACGTCCTGACTTTC,CAISDRGWSGANVLTF
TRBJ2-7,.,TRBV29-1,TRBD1,TGCAGCGTTGAATTGGTTGGGGCCAGGGGGTTCCTAGGGGAGCAGTACTTC,CSVELVGARGFLGEQYF
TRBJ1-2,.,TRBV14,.,TGTGCCAGCAGCCAGGCCCTTTCCGATGGCTACACCTTC,CASSQALSDGYTF
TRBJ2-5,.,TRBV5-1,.,TGCGCCAGCAGCGTGGTTGGAGGGCAAGAGACCCAGTACTTC,CASSVVGGQETQYF
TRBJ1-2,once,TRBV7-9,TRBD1,TGTGCCAGCGTCAGGGACAGCGATTTTTATGGCTACACCTTC,CASVRDSDFYGYTF
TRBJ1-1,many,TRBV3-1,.,TGTGCCAGCAGCCGGACAGCGAACACTGAAGCTTTCTTT,CASSRTANTEAFF
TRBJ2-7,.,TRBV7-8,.,TGTGCCAGCAGTCGGGACACCGCGGGAGAGCAGTACTTC,CASSRDTAGEQYF
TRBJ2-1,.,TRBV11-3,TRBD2,TGTGCCAGCAGCCGATCCCCGCTAGCGGGAGTTAATGAGCAGTTCTTC,CASSRSPLAGVNEQFF
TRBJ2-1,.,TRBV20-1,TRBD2,TGCAGTGCTAGACTAGCGGAGGGCTACAATGAGCAGTTCTTC,CSARLAEGYNEQFF
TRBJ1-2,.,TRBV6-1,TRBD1,TGTGCCAGCAGTGGGACAGGGGGCGTTAACTATGGCTACACCTTC,CASSGTGGVNYGYTF
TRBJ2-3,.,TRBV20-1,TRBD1,TGCAGTACTTCCCGGGACAGGGGTCCAGATACGCAGTATTTT,CSTSRDRGPDTQYF
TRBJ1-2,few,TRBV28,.,TGTGCCAGCAGTGACCAGGACTTGGGCTACACCTTC,CASSDQDLGYTF
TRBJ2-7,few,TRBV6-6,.,TGTGCCAGCCTTCCGGGACATTTCTCCTACGAGCAGTACTTC,CASLPGHFSYEQYF
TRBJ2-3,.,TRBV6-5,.,TGTGCCAGTACAGATTCTAGCACAGATACGCAGTATTTT,CASTDSSTDTQYF
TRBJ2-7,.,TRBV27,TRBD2,TGTGCCAGCAGTGTACTTAGCGGGAGCTCCTACAATGAGCAGTACTTC,CASSVLSGSSYNEQYF
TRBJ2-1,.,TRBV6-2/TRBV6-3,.,TGTGCCAGCAGGCGCCGGGGTAGCCCGAATGAGCAGTTCTTC,CASRRRGSPNEQFF
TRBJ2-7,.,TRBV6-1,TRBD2,TGTGCCAGCAGTGAAGCGTTGGCAGGGCGAATCCGACTAGCGGACTACGAGCAGTACTTC,CASSEALAGRIRLADYEQYF
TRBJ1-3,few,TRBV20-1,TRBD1,TGCAGTGCTAGGTATTTCGACAGGGATTTAACTGGAAACACCATATATTTT,CSARYFDRDLTGNTIYF
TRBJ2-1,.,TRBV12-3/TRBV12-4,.,TGTGCCAGCAGTCTAGGGGGAGGACACAATGAGCAGTTCTTC,CASSLGGGHNEQFF
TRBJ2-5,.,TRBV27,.,TGTGCCAGCAGTTTACGACCTCGGCAAGAGACCCAGTACTTC,CASSLRPRQETQYF
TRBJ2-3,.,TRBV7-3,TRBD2,TGTGCCAGCGGCGCCAAGCGGGAGGGCCGGGATACGCAGTATTTT,CASGAKREGRDTQYF
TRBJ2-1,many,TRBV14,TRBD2,TGTGCCAGCAGCCACCTACTACTAGCGGGAGTAGGTAGTGAGCAGTTCTTC,CASSHLLLAGVGSEQFF
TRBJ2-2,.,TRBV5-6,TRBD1,TGTGCCAGCAGCCCAGTGGGACAGGTGACCGGGGAGCTGTTTTTT,CASSPVGQVTGELFF
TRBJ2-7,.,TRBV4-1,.,TGCGCCAGCAGCCAAGAGGTGATGGACTCCTACGAGCAGTACTTC,CASSQEVMDSYEQYF